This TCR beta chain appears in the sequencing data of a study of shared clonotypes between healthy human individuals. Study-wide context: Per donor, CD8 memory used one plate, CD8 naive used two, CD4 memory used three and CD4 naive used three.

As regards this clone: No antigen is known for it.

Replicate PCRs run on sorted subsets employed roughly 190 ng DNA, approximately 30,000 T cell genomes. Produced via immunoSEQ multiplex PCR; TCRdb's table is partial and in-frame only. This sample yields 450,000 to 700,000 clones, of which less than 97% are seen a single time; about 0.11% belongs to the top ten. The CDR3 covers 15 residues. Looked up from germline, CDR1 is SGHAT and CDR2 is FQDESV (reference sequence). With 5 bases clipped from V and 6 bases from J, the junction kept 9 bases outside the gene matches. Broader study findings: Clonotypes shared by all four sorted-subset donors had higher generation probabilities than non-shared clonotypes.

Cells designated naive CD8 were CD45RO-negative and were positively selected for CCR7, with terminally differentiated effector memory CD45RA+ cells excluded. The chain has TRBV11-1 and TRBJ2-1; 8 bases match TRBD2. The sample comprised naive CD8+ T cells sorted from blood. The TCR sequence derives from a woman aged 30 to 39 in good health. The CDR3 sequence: CASSQTSDRFNEQFF. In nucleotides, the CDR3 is TGTGCCAGCAGCCAGACTAGCGACAGATTCAATGAGCAGTTCTTC.